What follows describes a single T cell receptor beta chain. The entry originates in a study of blood T cell repertoires in COVID-19. Study-level background: Collection of acute and convalescent COVID-19 samples took place in the United States, Italy and Spain. The cDNA or gDNA used as material had been derived from T cells, B-cell-depleted T cells, or PBMCs.

This CDR3 spans 13 amino acids. Per the germline V gene, CDR1 is ENHRY and CDR2 is SYGVKD. V shed 6 bases and J 2 bases; nucleotides not matched to a gene: 2. Authors' processing steps: By means of reference gene primer amplification, nucleated cell counts were estimated. Sequencing was performed with immunoSEQ multiplex PCR; in TCRdb, only in-frame clones are kept and a portion is missing. From that table come the V and J calls and clone size; the DNA was used to work out D and trimming. The repertoire holds 65,000 to 85,000 clones, with 91% as singletons. The TCR was taken from a human donor in a cohort sampled during active COVID-19. This chain joins TRBV10-3 and TRBJ1-1; 8 nucleotides line up with TRBD1. Material for sequencing was peripheral blood. The CDR3 region has the DNA TGTGCCATCAGAGGACAGGGAAACACTGAAGCTTTCTTT. This gives the protein CAIRGQGNTEAFF.